The T cell receptor (beta chain) under discussion was sequenced for a study of shared clonotypes between healthy human individuals. Overall study results and limits: Generation probabilities were higher for clonotypes shared across all four sorted-subset donors than for unshared ones.

Per the germline V gene, CDR1 is SEHNR and CDR2 is FQNEAQ (reference sequence). The CDR3 runs to 15 residues. Deletions cut 0 bases from V and 0 bases from J, with 8 bases between. CD45RO-negative, CCR7-selected cells formed the naive CD8 fraction, which excluded terminally differentiated effector memory CD45RA+ cells. The assay was run at deep level. This table comes from immunoSEQ multiplex PCR, and its TCRdb copy is limited to in-frame clones, with some not included. The data hold 2 million or so clones, with about 95% observed a single time. Of note for this clone: Its target is unknown. The sample carries other DNA sequences with the same CDR3.

The sequenced material came from naive CD8+ T cells sorted from blood. The TCR sequence derives from a man between 18 and 29 years old in good health. This chain links TRBV7-9 with TRBJ1-1, with a possible D match to TRBD1 (6 bases). The CDR3 DNA follows: TGTGCCAGCAGCTTAGCACAGGGCTTGAACACTGAAGCTTTCTTT. Amino acids: CASSLAQGLNTEAFF. Supplemented by reference TRBV7-9 and TRBJ1-1, the full variable domain reads DTGVSQNPRHKITKRGQNVTFRCDPISEHNRLYWYRQTLGQGPEFLTYFQNEAQLEKSRLLSDRFSAERPKGSFSTLEIQRTEQGDSAMYLCASSLAQGLNTEAFFGQGTRLTVV.